One and the same sample provided the 3 T cell receptor beta chains below, sequenced in a study of CD8+CD57+ T cells in acquired aplastic anemia. The patients chosen for sequencing had shown expansion of CD8+CD57+ cells (detected by flow cytometry). Genomic DNA provided the template from which TCR beta VDJ and CDR3 profiles were obtained. TCRdb re-derived calls from the reads in MiXCR, one entry per CDR3 protein. Here the sample spans roughly 160,000 distinct CDR3 sequences, 71% being singletons. What was sequenced was sorted CD4+, CD8+, or CD8+CD57+ T cells (not recorded which) from PBMCs. Receptors originate from a human donor with aplastic anemia.

This clonotype was recorded once. The chain joins TRBV20-1 to TRBJ2-5, with D uncertain. Germline CDR1 and CDR2: DFQATT and SNEGSKA (reference sequence). This CDR3 contains 14 residues. V shed 4 bases and J shed 0 bases, with 12 bases lying between them. The CDR3 nucleotides read TGCAGTGCTAAGGGTCCGATGTACCAAGAGACCCAGTACTTC. Translated, it gives CSAKGPMYQETQYF.

This chain links TRBV7-2 with TRBJ1-1, with TRBD1 identical over 7 bases. The CDR3 covers 15 residues. Germline V gene lookup returns CDR1 SGHTA and CDR2 FQGNSA. The V gene end was trimmed by 4 bases and the J gene end by 4 bases; junction bases not matched to a gene: 9. CDR3 in amino acids: CASSSKQGYGTEAFF. The CDR3 bases are TGTGCCAGCAGCTCGAAACAGGGGTACGGCACTGAAGCTTTCTTT.

The genes are TRBV10-3 and TRBJ2-3, with 9 bases lining up with TRBD1. CDR3 length equals 14 residues. Trimming removed 6 bases from V and 1 base from J; junction bases left unmatched: 2. Germline V gene data show CDR1 as ENHRY and CDR2 as SYGVKD. This CDR3 reads CAISGQGRTDTQYF. The CDR3 DNA is TGTGCCATCAGCGGACAGGGGCGCACAGATACGCAGTATTTT.